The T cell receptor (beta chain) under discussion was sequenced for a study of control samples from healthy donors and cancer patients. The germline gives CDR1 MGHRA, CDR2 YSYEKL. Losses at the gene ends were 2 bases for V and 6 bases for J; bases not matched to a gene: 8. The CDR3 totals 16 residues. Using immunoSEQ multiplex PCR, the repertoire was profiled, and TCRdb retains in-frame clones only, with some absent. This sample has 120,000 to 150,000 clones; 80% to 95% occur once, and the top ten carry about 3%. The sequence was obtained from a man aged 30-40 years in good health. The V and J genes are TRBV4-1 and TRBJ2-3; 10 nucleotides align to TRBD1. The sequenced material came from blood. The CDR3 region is CASSQLGTGDLDTQYF. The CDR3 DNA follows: TGCGCCAGCAGCCAACTAGGGACAGGGGATTTGGATACGCAGTATTTT.